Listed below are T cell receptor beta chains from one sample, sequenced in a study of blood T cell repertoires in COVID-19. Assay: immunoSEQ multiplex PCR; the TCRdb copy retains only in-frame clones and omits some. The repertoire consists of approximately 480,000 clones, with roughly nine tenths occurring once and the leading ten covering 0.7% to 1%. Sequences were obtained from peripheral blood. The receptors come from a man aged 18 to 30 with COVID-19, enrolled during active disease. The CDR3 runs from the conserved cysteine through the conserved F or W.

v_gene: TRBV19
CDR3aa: CASSIESPRLAGGPVEQYF

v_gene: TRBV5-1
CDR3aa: CASSSIDRTGNEQFF

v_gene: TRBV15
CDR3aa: CATSTTRGQGLEQYF

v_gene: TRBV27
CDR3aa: CASSLGTRGVALLHF

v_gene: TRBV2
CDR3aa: CASRGGNYGYTF

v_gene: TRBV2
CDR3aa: CASSEAPGQASSYNEQFF

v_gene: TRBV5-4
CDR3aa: CASSPTSGGKETQYF

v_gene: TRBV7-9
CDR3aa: CASSSLRGYSSYEQYF

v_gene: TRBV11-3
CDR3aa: CASTPLGASGRIGELFF

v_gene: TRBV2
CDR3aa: CASNGLLSGANVLTF

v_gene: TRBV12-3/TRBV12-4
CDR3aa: CASSLSNTEAFF

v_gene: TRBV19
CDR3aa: CASSIDLTDTQYF

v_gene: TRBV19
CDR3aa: CASSTLAGTDTQYF

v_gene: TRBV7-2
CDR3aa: CASSLISNSNQPQHF

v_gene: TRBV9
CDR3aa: CASSVGQGSGELFF

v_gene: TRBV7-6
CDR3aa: CASSLFGGTGELFF

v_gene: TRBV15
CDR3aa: CATSRAAGDYNEQFF

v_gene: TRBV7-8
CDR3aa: CASSLRGTNYGYTF

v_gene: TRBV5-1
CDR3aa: CASSDGRTSDGYTF

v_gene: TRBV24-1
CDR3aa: CATSGGQGRNEQFF

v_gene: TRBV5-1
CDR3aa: CASSKTGFNEQFF

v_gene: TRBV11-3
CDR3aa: CASSNRAGNTIYF

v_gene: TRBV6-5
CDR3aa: CASSYFLGGQETQYF

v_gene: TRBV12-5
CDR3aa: CASALAGLPPETQYF

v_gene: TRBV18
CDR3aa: CASSPDRRGQNEQFF

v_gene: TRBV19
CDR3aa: CASSIDIPTGGSVGEQYF

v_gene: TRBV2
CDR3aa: CASSEGTSVFSETQYF

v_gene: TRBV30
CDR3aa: CAWTSGIDTQYF

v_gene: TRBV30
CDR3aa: CAWSQTSGSYEQYF

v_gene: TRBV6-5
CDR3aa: CASRGTGRNQPQHF

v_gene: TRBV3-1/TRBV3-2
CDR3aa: CASGPGNTIYF

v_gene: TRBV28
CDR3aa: CASSRDSSGANVLTF

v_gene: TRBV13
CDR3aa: CASSLGATGTPSGQYF

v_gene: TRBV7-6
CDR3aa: CASSFSGSPHNEQFF

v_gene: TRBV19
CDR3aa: CASSLQGRSETQYF

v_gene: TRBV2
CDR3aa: CASSETGNEKLFF

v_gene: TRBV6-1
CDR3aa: CASSEWAPNQPQHF

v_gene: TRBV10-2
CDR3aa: CASSESIWDYQGEQYF

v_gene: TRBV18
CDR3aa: CASSPPGQGRNEQYF

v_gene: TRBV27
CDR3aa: CASSNSHAGELFF

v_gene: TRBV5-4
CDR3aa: CASSPQAGVNEQFF

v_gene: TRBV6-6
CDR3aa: CASSYFPGPTGELFF